This T cell receptor beta chain was identified in a study of cytomegalovirus exposure and HLA in healthy donors. Study-wide results and caveats: Several of the most significant clusters appeared linked to common viral pathogens, based on a later analysis.

The PCR had 60 Vbeta and 13 Jbeta primers. Methods used by the authors: The authors later counted tens of millions of unique TCR beta chains, roughly 10 million of them shared. TCRdb's table, derived via immunoSEQ multiplex PCR, lists solely in-frame clones and lacks some. The D gene and trimming were derived from the DNA, and the V and J assignments and clone size from that table. This table lists approximately 120,000 clones. Comments on this clone: The antigen remains undetermined.

Trimming removed 1 base from V and 4 bases from J, with 20 bases in between. This CDR3 is built from 17 residues. CDR1 and CDR2 (germline): MDHEN, SYDVKM. The chain is built from TRBV28 and TRBJ2-7; D unresolved. The sequenced sample consisted of PBMCs. The receptor's source is a man aged 35-49 years in good health and CMV-seronegative. The CDR3 region is CASSLFGQHAERYEQYF. CDR3 bases: TGTGCCAGCAGTTTATTTGGGCAGCACGCCGAAAGATACGAGCAGTACTTC.